These T cell receptor beta chains were read from a single sample in a study of cytotoxic CD8 clonotypes in ibrutinib-treated CLL. The data were produced by immunoSEQ multiplex PCR, yet TCRdb's version contains in-frame clones alone and is incomplete. The table has roughly 110,000 clones, 58% seen once. The specimen was PBMCs, collected after 24 months of ibrutinib treatment. The receptors come from a human donor with chronic lymphocytic leukemia. Both conserved end residues are trimmed from each CDR3. The size field is filled for only some rows; it gives once, few, many or a size class.

TRBJ2-6	13	TRBV7-3	-	ASSPHVEGANVLT
TRBJ2-3	17	TRBV12-5	-	ASGLALKDRASDTDTQY
TRBJ2-2	13	TRBV5-4	-	ASSTDGRRTGELF
TRBJ2-7	13	TRBV28	few	ASSLSTAGRGEQY
TRBJ2-7	12	TRBV6-5	-	ASSYGTALPEQY
TRBJ1-1	16	TRBV12-1	-	ARTSEVGGRRMNTEAF
TRBJ1-1	14	TRBV18	few	ASSPQGGGLVLEAF
TRBJ1-1	13	TRBV7-6	few	ASSLVPSVNTEAF
TRBJ2-1	10	TRBV7-2	few	ASSLQRNEQF
TRBJ2-3	13	TRBV18	-	ASAGLAGSTDTQY
TRBJ2-7	11	TRBV11-1	few	ASSHSAGNEQY
TRBJ1-6	11	TRBV29-1	-	SASKGENSPLH
TRBJ2-1	16	TRBV6-9	-	ASSFPNSAGGSYNEQF
TRBJ2-4	8	TRBV20-1	once	SAIKNIQY
TRBJ1-3	13	TRBV11-3	-	ASSPTGEAGNTIY
TRBJ2-7	12	TRBV28	once	ASSPQGPPYEQY
TRBJ1-5	15	TRBV7-8	-	ASSSIPTDRRYQPQH
TRBJ2-4	12	TRBV29-1	-	SVEGRGSKNIQY
TRBJ1-2	13	TRBV11-3	-	ASSSSPPLNYGYT
TRBJ1-4	14	TRBV11-3	-	ASSLDGGGNGEKLF
TRBJ1-5	13	TRBV28	-	ASSFSGQSNQPQH
TRBJ2-3	14	TRBV15	-	ATSRDPGYKADTQY
TRBJ1-1	11	TRBV6-1	-	ASSPSRGTEAF
TRBJ2-7	12	TRBV27	few	ASSPMDRPYEQY
TRBJ1-1	10	TRBV28	many	ASSFRGTEAF
TRBJ2-2	13	TRBV5-1	-	ASSVGQGNTGELF
TRBJ2-3	12	TRBV7-3	few	ASSLGTGADTQY
TRBJ2-7	10	TRBV6-1	-	ASSDRLYEQY
TRBJ1-1	9	TRBV29-1	-	SVSRGTEAF
TRBJ1-6	11	TRBV18	-	ASSRSGDSPLH
TRBJ2-3	13	TRBV5-1	few	ASSLDSAGTDTQY
TRBJ2-1	11	TRBV7-3	few	ASSLVSYNEQF
TRBJ2-7	9	TRBV6-6	few	ASSYSFEQY
TRBJ1-2	12	TRBV4-1	-	ASSLTLGEGGYT
TRBJ1-4	10	TRBV6-5	-	ASREGQGILF
TRBJ1-5	11	TRBV6-1	few	ASSEEGNQPQH
TRBJ2-3	11	TRBV5-1	-	ASSWDLADTQY
TRBJ2-5	10	TRBV11-2	few	ASSSARETQY
TRBJ2-7	11	TRBV27	-	ASSLSGPYEQY
TRBJ1-5	14	TRBV28	-	ASTLGGGGGTQPQH
TRBJ2-3	11	TRBV29-1	-	SVVGGGGDTQY
TRBJ1-2	9	TRBV20-1	-	SAITTNGYT
TRBJ1-1	10	TRBV9	-	ASSVAPTVGW
TRBJ1-1	11	TRBV25-1	-	ASSGQGAIEAF
TRBJ2-7	9	TRBV25-1	few	ASSGFYEQY